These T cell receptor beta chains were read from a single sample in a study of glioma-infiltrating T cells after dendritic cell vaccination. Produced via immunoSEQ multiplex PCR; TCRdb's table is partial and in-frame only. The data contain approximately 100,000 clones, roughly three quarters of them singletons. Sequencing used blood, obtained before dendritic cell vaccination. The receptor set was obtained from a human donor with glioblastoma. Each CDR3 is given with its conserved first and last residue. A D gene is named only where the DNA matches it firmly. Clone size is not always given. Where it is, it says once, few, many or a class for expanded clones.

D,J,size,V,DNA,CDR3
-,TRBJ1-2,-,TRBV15,TGTGCCACCAGCAGAGACGTCGGGGGGCCAGGGGGCTACACCTTC,CATSRDVGGPGGYTF
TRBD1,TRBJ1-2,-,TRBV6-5,TGTGCCAGCAGTTTAAACAGGGGGGGGCAGGGTGGCTACACCTTC,CASSLNRGGQGGYTF
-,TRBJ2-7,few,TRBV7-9,TGTGCCAGCAGCCCGGCCGCGGGCCCTTTCTACGAGCAGTACTTC,CASSPAAGPFYEQYF
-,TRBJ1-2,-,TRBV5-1,TGCGCCAGCAGCTCGGCCCCGGGGGACCTAGCTAACTATGGCTACACCTTC,CASSSAPGDLANYGYTF
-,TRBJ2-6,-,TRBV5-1,TGCGCCAGCATAGCGCCTGGGGCCAACGTCCTGACTTTC,CASIAPGANVLTF
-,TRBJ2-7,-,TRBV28,TGTGCCAGCCGACAAACAACAGGCAGTGGGATATACGAGCAGTACTTC,CASRQTTGSGIYEQYF
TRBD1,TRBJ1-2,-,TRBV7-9,TGTGCCAGCAGCACTGGGGACAGCGTCTATGGCTACACCTTC,CASSTGDSVYGYTF
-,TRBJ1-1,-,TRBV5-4,TGTGCCAGCAGCTTGGGGACAGCCTTTTTGAACACTGAAGCTTTCTTT,CASSLGTAFLNTEAFF
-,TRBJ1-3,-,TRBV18,TGTGCCAGCTCACCAGGAGGTGCTGTGGGAAACACCATATATTTT,CASSPGGAVGNTIYF
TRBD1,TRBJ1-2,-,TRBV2,TGTGCCAGCATTGGACAGGGCTCAAGCTACACCTTC,CASIGQGSSYTF
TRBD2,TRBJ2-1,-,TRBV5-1,TGCGCCAGCAGCCTGACTAGCGGGAGTAGGTCCTACAATGAGCAGTTCTTC,CASSLTSGSRSYNEQFF
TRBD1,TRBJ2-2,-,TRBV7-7,TGTGCTAGCAGTGACAGGGAATTTGCCGGGGAGCTGTTTTTT,CASSDREFAGELFF
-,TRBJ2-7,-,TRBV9,TGTGCCAGCAGCCCCGGACAGTCCTACGAGCAGTACTTC,CASSPGQSYEQYF
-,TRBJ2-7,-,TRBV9,TGTGCCAGCAGCCCTAACCCTCCCGAGCAGTACTTC,CASSPNPPEQYF